A single sample is the source of the 25 T cell receptor beta chains below, sequenced in a study of blood T cell repertoires in COVID-19. Profiled with immunoSEQ multiplex PCR; TCRdb holds only in-frame clones, not every one. The sample lists about 300,000 clones, around 86% seen once, with 1% to 1.5% in the top ten. The sequencing input was peripheral blood. The receptors were gathered from a man aged 65 to 79 with acute or convalescent COVID-19.

This chain's CDR3 is CASSQDALAPTQYF. The CDR3 DNA reads TGCGCCAGCAGCCAAGATGCCCTAGCCCCAACCCAGTACTTC. V gene TRBV4-3 combines with J gene TRBJ2-5, with D possibly being TRBD2 (5 bases). CDR3 size: 14 residues. Germline CDR1 LGHNA, CDR2 YSLEER. Trimming took off 0 bases at V and 8 bases at J, with 13 bases between the two ends.

The chain joins TRBV4-3 to TRBJ1-6; D not certain. Trimming cost V 0 bases and J 7 bases, with 10 bases left between them. CDR3 length: 15 amino acids. CDR1 is LGHNA and CDR2 is YSLEER in the germline V gene. CDR3 nucleotides: TGCGCCAGCAGCCAAGACAAGCTGATAAATTCACCCCTCCACTTT. Its translation: CASSQDKLINSPLHF.

In this sample, this clone turned up once. The rearrangement links TRBV5-4 to TRBJ2-7; 8 bases align to TRBD1. The germline V gene has CDR1 SGHNT and CDR2 YYREEE (reference sequence). CDR3 size: 14 residues. V dropped 7 bases and J dropped 0; count of bases not matched to a gene: 6. The CDR3 coding sequence is TGTGCCAGCTCCACCGGACAGGGCTCCTACGAGCAGTACTTC. Protein product: CASSTGQGSYEQYF. The full variable domain, rest sourced from reference TRBV5-4 and TRBJ2-7, is ETGVTQSPTHLIKTRGQQVTLRCSSQSGHNTVSWYQQALGQGPQFIFQYYREEENGRGNFPPRFSGLQFPNYSSELNVNALELDDSALYLCASSTGQGSYEQYFGPGTRLTVT.

The chain carries TRBV6-2 or TRBV6-3 and TRBJ1-6; no clear D. Trimming pared 5 bases from V and 0 bases from J, leaving 5 bases between. This CDR3 is built from 14 residues. CDR1 is MNHEY, CDR2 SVGEGT, per germline. The CDR3 coding sequence is TGTGCCAGCAGTCGGGACTCCTATAATTCACCCCTCCACTTT. It is translated as CASSRDSYNSPLHF.

The gene calls are TRBV28 and TRBJ2-1; no firm D call. Germline-derived CDR1 and CDR2 are MDHEN and SYDVKM. Deletions cut 5 bases from V and 9 bases from J, with 11 bases between. There are 12 residues in the CDR3. The CDR3 region is CASSPLVREQFF. In DNA form, the CDR3 reads TGTGCCAGCAGTCCCCTCGTTCGTGAGCAGTTCTTC. Full variable domain (missing parts from reference TRBV28 and TRBJ2-1): DVKVTQSSRYLVKRTGEKVFLECVQDMDHENMFWYRQDPGLGLRLIYFSYDVKMKEKGDIPEGYSVSREKKERFSLILESASTNQTSMYLCASSPLVREQFFGPGTRLTVL.

The chain couples TRBV28 to TRBJ2-7; D uncertain. V was pared by 6 bases and J by 6 bases, with 12 bases between. Germline lookup yields CDR1 MDHEN and CDR2 SYDVKM. The CDR3 is 12 amino acids. Here the CDR3 reads CASSSSFFEQYF. The DNA of the CDR3 is TGTGCCAGCAGCTCGTCTTTTTTCGAGCAGTACTTC.

This clone was seen only a few times. The chain carries TRBV18 and TRBJ2-1; 11 positions agree with TRBD2. The CDR3 extends over 16 amino acids. The trim removed 2 bases at V and 4 bases at J, leaving 4 bases unmatched. Germline V gene sequence: CDR1 KGHSH, CDR2 LQKENI. As DNA, the CDR3 is TGTGCCAGCTCACCAGTAGCGGGAGGGATATACAATGAGCAGTTCTTC. It encodes CASSPVAGGIYNEQFF.

This clone has just a few counts. This chain joins TRBV5-1 and TRBJ1-4; the match to TRBD1 covers 12 bases. The length of the CDR3 is 18 residues. The germline V gene encodes CDR1 SGHRS and CDR2 YFSETQ. J was trimmed by 3 bases and V by 2 bases; bases with no gene match: 8. CDR3 sequence reads: CASSLLGTGGFANEKLFF. DNA of the CDR3: TGCGCCAGCAGCTTATTAGGGACAGGGGGCTTCGCTAATGAAAAACTGTTTTTT.

This chain's CDR3 is CASSPSGTTDTQYF. The CDR3 region has the DNA TGTGCCAGCAGTCCTAGCGGGACCACAGATACGCAGTATTTT. The genes are TRBV6-5 and TRBJ2-3; TRBD2 matches at 9 bases. The CDR3 sequence is 14 residues long. J was trimmed by 2 bases and V by 5 bases; bases with no gene match: 2. Germline V CDR1 and CDR2: MNHEY, SVGAGI.

J is TRBJ1-4 and V is TRBV14; 9 positions agree with TRBD1. This CDR3 spans 15 amino acids. J was trimmed by 1 base and V by 4 bases; bases with no gene match: 1. Germline CDR1 SGHDN, CDR2 FVKESK. CDR3 amino acids: CASSLTGGTNEKLFF. DNA of the CDR3: TGTGCCAGCAGCCTGACAGGGGGAACTAATGAAAAACTGTTTTTT. Using reference TRBV14 and TRBJ1-4 for the parts outside the CDR3, the full variable domain is EAGVTQFPSHSVIEKGQTVTLRCDPISGHDNLYWYRRVMGKEIKFLLHFVKESKQDESGMPNNRFLAERTGGTYSTLKVQPAELEDSGVYFCASSLTGGTNEKLFFGSGTQLSVL.

The V call is TRBV19, the J call TRBJ1-6; 7 bases agree with TRBD1. The CDR3 has 15 amino acids. Trimming took 4 bases from V and 7 from J; bases not matched to a gene: 7. The germline CDR1 and CDR2 sequences are LNHDA and SQIVND (reference sequence). The CDR3 DNA is TGTGCCAGTAGTACCGTGGGACAGCGGAATTCACCCCTCCACTTT. It yields the protein CASSTVGQRNSPLHF.

The chain is built from TRBV11-3 and TRBJ2-1, with 8 nucleotides matching TRBD2. The germline V gene encodes CDR1 SGHNT and CDR2 YENEEA. The CDR3 contains 16 residues. The V and J ends lost 5 bases and 5 bases, in that order; junction bases with no gene match: 11. The CDR3 DNA is TGTGCCAGCAGCCCTCCCCTGGCGGGGGGAAACAATGAGCAGTTCTTC. Its translation is CASSPPLAGGNNEQFF.

The chain uses TRBV11-3 and TRBJ2-1, with D perhaps TRBD1 (7 bases). This CDR3 is built from 13 residues. Per the germline V gene, CDR1 is SGHNT and CDR2 is YENEEA. With 5 bases removed from V and 6 bases from J, the gap between germline ends came to 11 bases. CDR3 sequence reads: CASSRQGGNEQFF. Here the CDR3 DNA reads TGTGCCAGCAGCCGACAGGGAGGCAATGAGCAGTTCTTC.

The gene calls are TRBV18 and TRBJ2-7; D is perhaps TRBD1 (5 bases). This CDR3 region has 17 residues. The germline gives CDR1 KGHSH, CDR2 LQKENI. Trimming took off 0 bases at V and 4 bases at J, with 19 bases between the two ends. The CDR3 region has the DNA TGTGCCAGCTCACCACCGGGGCCTATCAAGACAGCTTACGAGCAGTACTTC. Amino acid sequence: CASSPPGPIKTAYEQYF.

This clone was counted a few times. This chain uses TRBV11-2 with TRBJ2-7; maybe TRBD2 (6 bases). The CDR3 is 14 residues long. Germline assignment: CDR1 SGHAT and CDR2 FQNNGV. Trimming left V 1 base short and J 3 bases short, with 10 bases between. The CDR3 loop is CASSLGDGGYEQYF. CDR3 coding DNA: TGTGCCAGCAGCTTAGGGGACGGGGGCTACGAGCAGTACTTC.

The V and J genes are TRBV28 and TRBJ2-5, with D perhaps matching TRBD2 (6 bases). The germline V and J ends were trimmed by 6 bases and 3 bases, with 11 bases remaining between them. The CDR3 spans 13 residues. Germline V gene lookup returns CDR1 MDHEN and CDR2 SYDVKM. CDR3 protein: CASSSGGEETQYF. The CDR3 DNA reads as TGTGCCAGCAGCTCGGGCGGGGAAGAGACCCAGTACTTC.

The chain recombines TRBV5-1 with TRBJ1-3; 7 nucleotides align to TRBD1. Germline V gene sequence: CDR1 SGHRS, CDR2 YFSETQ. The CDR3 spans 17 residues. The V segment lost 0 bases and the J segment 0 bases; nucleotides outside the gene matches: 6. The CDR3 DNA sequence: TGCGCCAGCAGCTTGGAGGGGGCTACAGGCTCTGGAAACACCATATATTTT. Amino acids: CASSLEGATGSGNTIYF.

The genes are TRBV30 and TRBJ1-1; D gene uncertain. Germline CDR1 GTSNPN, CDR2 SVGIG (reference sequence). This CDR3 has 14 residues. The ends were cut back, 5 bases at V and 1 base at J, with 14 bases in the middle. The CDR3 here is CAWARDTGNTEAFF. CDR3 sequence (DNA): TGTGCCTGGGCCCGTGACACCGGGAACACTGAAGCTTTCTTT.

The chain combines TRBV7-9 with TRBJ2-3, with a weak D call TRBD1 (6 bases). There are 15 residues in the CDR3. Trimming removed 5 bases from V and 0 bases from J, with 12 bases in between. Germline lookup yields CDR1 SEHNR and CDR2 FQNEAQ (reference sequence). The CDR3 here is CASSPPGVSTDTQYF. The CDR3, as DNA: TGTGCCAGCAGCCCCCCAGGGGTAAGCACAGATACGCAGTATTTT.

The chain recombines TRBV5-1 with TRBJ1-3; weak D call: TRBD1 (6 bases). CDR1 and CDR2 (germline): SGHRS, YFSETQ. V was cut by 3 bases and J by 2 bases, with 9 bases left in between. The CDR3 is made up of 14 amino acids. In nucleotides, the CDR3 is TGCGCCAGCAGCTCAGGGGTCACTGGAAACACCATATATTTT. This gives the protein CASSSGVTGNTIYF.

The CDR3 protein is CASSLGQRGITEAFF. CDR3 nucleotide sequence: TGTGCCAGCTCACTTGGACAGAGAGGGATCACTGAAGCTTTCTTT. The chain links TRBV18 to TRBJ1-1; possibly TRBD1 for D (6 bases). Trimming pared 4 bases from V and 4 bases from J, leaving 16 bases between. The germline V gene encodes CDR1 KGHSH and CDR2 LQKENI. The CDR3 has 15 amino acids. The variable domain in full, completed from reference TRBV18 and TRBJ1-1, reads NAGVMQNPRHLVRRRGQEARLRCSPMKGHSHVYWYRQLPEEGLKFMVYLQKENIIDESGMPKERFSAEFPKEGPSILRIQQVVRGDSAAYFCASSLGQRGITEAFFGQGTRLTVV.

The V call is TRBV4-3, the J call TRBJ2-1, with TRBD2 matching 7 bases. The V and J ends lost 4 bases and 10 bases, in that order; junction bases with no gene match: 10. This CDR3 is 14 amino acids long. Germline CDR1 reads LGHNA; CDR2 reads YSLEER. Written as DNA, the CDR3 is TGCGCCAGCAGCCCCGGAGCGGGGTTAGGCGAGCAGTTCTTC. It is translated as CASSPGAGLGEQFF.

Notes on this clone: The sample has other DNA sequences that encode this CDR3 too. J is TRBJ2-7 and V is TRBV5-1, with D perhaps matching TRBD2 (5 bases). The CDR3 covers 15 residues. Trimming left V 0 bases short and J 0 bases short, with 10 bases between. CDR1 and CDR2 (germline): SGHRS, YFSETQ. The CDR3 is CASSLEAGSSYEQYF. Here the CDR3 DNA reads TGCGCCAGCAGCTTGGAGGCTGGGAGCTCCTACGAGCAGTACTTC.

V is TRBV4-3 and J is TRBJ1-4; D is unclear. With 0 bases removed from V and 10 bases from J, the gap between germline ends came to 12 bases. The CDR3 covers 14 residues. CDR1 LGHNA and CDR2 YSLEER come from the germline V gene. CDR3 protein: CASSQDVSIGKLFF. CDR3 bases: TGCGCCAGCAGCCAAGACGTATCGATCGGAAAACTGTTTTTT.

This chain connects TRBV5-1 to TRBJ1-5; D gene uncertain. The germline CDR1 and CDR2 sequences are SGHRS and YFSETQ. The V end lost 4 bases, the J end lost 1 base, and 18 bases lay between the germline ends. The CDR3 has 17 residues. The CDR3 DNA sequence: TGCGCCAGCAGCCGAGGACTTAGGAATGGAAGCAATCAGCCCCAGCATTTT. Its translation is CASSRGLRNGSNQPQHF.